A selection of T cell receptor beta chains follows, all from one sample in a study of T cell repertoires in aging, cancer and after chemotherapy. TCRdb reanalysed the multiplex PCR reads using MiXCR and keeps one entry per CDR3 protein. The sample contains about 2,400 distinct CDR3 sequences, approximately 30% of which appear only once. The sequenced sample was blood. The receptor set was obtained from a human donor with a solid tumor. The CDR3 runs from the conserved cysteine through the conserved F or W. The order of the fields is D gene, J gene, clone size, V gene, CDR3 DNA, CDR3 protein. A D gene is named only where the DNA matches it firmly. A row's size may be missing; if present it is once, few, many or a size class.

D: NA; J: TRBJ1-4; size: NA; V: TRBV20-1; DNA: TGCAGTGCTAGAGAAGGGGCAGCTAATGAAAAACTGTTTTTT; CDR3: CSAREGAANEKLFF
D: TRBD1; J: TRBJ2-7; size: NA; V: TRBV6-5; DNA: TGTGCCAGCAGGGGACAGGGGGCCTCCTACGAGCAGTACTTC; CDR3: CASRGQGASYEQYF
D: TRBD1; J: TRBJ1-2; size: NA; V: TRBV5-1; DNA: TGCGCCAGCAGCTTGGTGGGGACAGGGTCTACCTATGGCTACACCTTC; CDR3: CASSLVGTGSTYGYTF
D: TRBD1; J: TRBJ1-2; size: few; V: TRBV7-2; DNA: TGTGCCAGCAGCAGAGACAGGGAGTCAGGTGGCTACACCTTC; CDR3: CASSRDRESGGYTF
D: NA; J: TRBJ1-1; size: large; V: TRBV29-1; DNA: TGCAGCGTTGGGCGAGGGGCAGGGAACACTGAAGCTTTCTTT; CDR3: CSVGRGAGNTEAFF
D: NA; J: TRBJ2-1; size: large; V: TRBV30; DNA: TGTGCCTGGACGGACAACAATGAGCAGTTCTTC; CDR3: CAWTDNNEQFF
D: TRBD1; J: TRBJ1-2; size: few; V: TRBV20-1; DNA: TGCGGAAAACAGGGGTCCTATGGCTACACCTTC; CDR3: CGKQGSYGYTF
D: NA; J: TRBJ1-3; size: few; V: TRBV10-3; DNA: TGTGCCATCAGCTCTACGACGGGAAACACCATATATTTT; CDR3: CAISSTTGNTIYF
D: NA; J: TRBJ2-3; size: large; V: TRBV30; DNA: TGTGCCTGGAGTATATCAGGGAGCACAGATACGCAGTATTTT; CDR3: CAWSISGSTDTQYF
D: TRBD1; J: TRBJ1-2; size: NA; V: TRBV7-9; DNA: TGTGCCGGCAGCTTACCAGGGGGAGATGGCTACACCTTC; CDR3: CAGSLPGGDGYTF
D: TRBD1; J: TRBJ2-1; size: NA; V: TRBV29-1; DNA: TGCAGCGTTGTGGGACAGGGGGCCTACAATGAGCAGTTCTTC; CDR3: CSVVGQGAYNEQFF
D: NA; J: TRBJ2-5; size: large; V: TRBV6-5; DNA: TGTGCCAGCAGTGAGGGTTTGGCGGAAGAGACCCAGTACTTC; CDR3: CASSEGLAEETQYF
D: TRBD2; J: TRBJ2-5; size: medium-sized; V: TRBV5-6; DNA: TGTGCCAGCAGTACCATTTACGGGCCAGCGGGAGTAGGGTTGGAGACCCAGTACTTC; CDR3: CASSTIYGPAGVGLETQYF
D: TRBD1; J: TRBJ2-1; size: NA; V: TRBV27; DNA: TGTGCTGGGGGACAGACTCACAATGAGCAGTTCTTC; CDR3: CAGGQTHNEQFF
D: TRBD1; J: TRBJ1-5; size: few; V: TRBV20-1; DNA: TGCAGTGCTTGGGACAGGGATAGCGGGCCCAATCAGCCCCAGCATTTT; CDR3: CSAWDRDSGPNQPQHF
D: NA; J: TRBJ2-5; size: few; V: TRBV5-1; DNA: TGCGCCAGCAGCTTGACCCTCATGTACCAAGAGACCCAGTACTTC; CDR3: CASSLTLMYQETQYF
D: TRBD2; J: TRBJ2-1; size: NA; V: TRBV13; DNA: TGTGCCAGCAGCTTAGTGGCTAGCGGGGGCCCAGGGAATGAGCAGTTCTTC; CDR3: CASSLVASGGPGNEQFF
D: NA; J: TRBJ1-1; size: NA; V: TRBV27; DNA: TGTGCCAGCAGTCCGAGACAGTTCCTGAACACTGAAGCTTTCTTT; CDR3: CASSPRQFLNTEAFF
D: NA; J: TRBJ1-3; size: NA; V: TRBV20-1; DNA: TGCAGTGCTCCTACCGGGGGAAACACCATATATTTT; CDR3: CSAPTGGNTIYF
D: TRBD2; J: TRBJ2-7; size: few; V: TRBV7-2; DNA: TGTGCCAGCAGCTTACCACCGGGACTAGCGTGGAGGGGCTCCTACGAGCAGTACTTC; CDR3: CASSLPPGLAWRGSYEQYF
D: TRBD1; J: TRBJ2-2; size: large; V: TRBV30; DNA: TGTGCCTGGAGTGTAGGGGGACAGGTTTCCGGGGAGCTGTTTTTT; CDR3: CAWSVGGQVSGELFF
D: NA; J: TRBJ2-5; size: few; V: TRBV5-4; DNA: TGTGCCAGCAGCTCACAACAGGGTGAAGAGACCCAGTACTTC; CDR3: CASSSQQGEETQYF
D: NA; J: TRBJ2-3; size: NA; V: TRBV5-1; DNA: TGCGCCAGCAGCTGGGAGTGGGGCACAGATACGCAGTATTTT; CDR3: CASSWEWGTDTQYF
D: NA; J: TRBJ1-6; size: medium-sized; V: TRBV5-4; DNA: TGTGCCAGCAGATTGCATGGGGGGAGTAATTCACCCCTCCACTTT; CDR3: CASRLHGGSNSPLHF
D: NA; J: TRBJ2-3; size: large; V: TRBV6-5; DNA: TGTGCCAGCAGTCTGACATTTTATTCCGATACGCAGTATTTT; CDR3: CASSLTFYSDTQYF
D: NA; J: TRBJ1-4; size: medium-sized; V: TRBV7-6; DNA: TGTGCCAGCTGGAGGGGTGAGATCTTCCGAAAACTGTTTTTT; CDR3: CASWRGEIFRKLFF